Following are 10 T cell receptor beta chains from one sample sequenced in a study of T cells in Graves' hyperthyroidism and ophthalmopathy. It was RNA transcripts that yielded the amplified TCR beta CDR3 regions. Using the HTBI primer set, a first-round RT-PCR was run on the TCR CDR3. TCRdb re-derived calls from the multiplex PCR reads in MiXCR, one entry per CDR3 protein. The data hold under 250,000 distinct CDR3 sequences, with roughly 22% observed a single time. The sequenced sample consisted of blood. These receptors originate from a woman aged 40 to 50 with Graves' ophthalmopathy.

This clonotype was seen repeatedly, ten times or more. A much larger clonotype is one base distant, so this may be a read error. The chain links TRBV11-1 to TRBJ2-7; D call uncertain. CDR3 length: 15 amino acids. Looked up from germline, CDR1 is SGHAT and CDR2 is FQDESV (reference sequence). V lost 5 bases to trimming and J lost 2 bases, with 16 bases between them. The CDR3, as DNA: TGTGCCAGCAGCAAGGCAGCCCCAGGTCCCTACGAGCAGTACTTC. Protein product: CASSKAAPGPYEQYF.

This clonotype has a single count. This chain joins TRBV6-4 and TRBJ1-3, with no clear D. This CDR3 has 17 residues. From germline, CDR1 is MRHNA and CDR2 SNTAGT. Between the trimmed V and J ends, which lost 5 bases and 0 bases, there was a span of 17 bases. DNA of the CDR3: TGTGCCAGCAGTCGACTTCTGACCGACTACTCTGGAAACACCATATATTTT. Translation gives CASSRLLTDYSGNTIYF.

As regards this clonotype: Being one base from a much bigger clone, this may be a read error. The CDR3 DNA reads TGTGCCAGCAGTGTCATGCAGGGGGTGCCCCAGTGCTTC. Amino acid sequence: CASSVMQGVPQCF. The genes are TRBV2 and TRBJ2-5, with 7 bases lining up with TRBD1. CDR1 and CDR2 from the germline V gene are SNHLY and FYNNEI. CDR3 length: 13 residues.

This clonotype was seen repeatedly, ten times or more. The CDR3 region is CASREGTGTYEQYF. The CDR3 nucleotides are TGTGCCAGCAGGGAGGGGACAGGGACCTACGAGCAGTACTTC. This sequence joins TRBV28 and TRBJ2-7, with TRBD1 identical over 9 bases. After removal of 6 bases from V and 2 bases from J, the junction contained 5 bases not matched to a gene. The CDR3 runs 14 residues. Germline V gene data show CDR1 as MDHEN and CDR2 as SYDVKM.

This clonotype was found once. The chain combines TRBV28 with TRBJ1-2; no clear D. Germline-derived CDR1 and CDR2 are MDHEN and SYDVKM. Trimming removed 6 bases at V and 4 bases at J, with 9 bases between. The CDR3 totals 12 residues. For the CDR3, the DNA is TGTGCCAGCAGCCCCCTAGGCTATGGCTACACCTTC. Its translation is CASSPLGYGYTF.

This clonotype has at least ten counts. The chain combines TRBV19 with TRBJ1-1, with a possible D match to TRBD1 (5 bases). Trimming pared 3 bases from V and 1 base from J, leaving 12 bases between. Per germline, CDR1 LNHDA and CDR2 SQIVND (reference sequence). This CDR3 contains 15 residues. In nucleotides, the CDR3 is TGTGCCAGTAGTATGTCTGGGGGTGCGAACACTGAAGCTTTCTTT. Translating gives CASSMSGGANTEAFF.

The J gene is TRBJ1-1, the V gene TRBV27; D gene unclear. The V end lost 6 bases, the J end lost 1 base, and 12 bases lay between the germline ends. The CDR3 totals 14 residues. The germline V gene has CDR1 MNHEY and CDR2 SMNVEV (reference sequence). The CDR3 region is CASSRLKANTEAFF. In nucleotides, the CDR3 is TGTGCCAGCAGCCGCCTCAAAGCGAACACTGAAGCTTTCTTT.

The chain joins TRBV7-6 to TRBJ1-1, with unresolved D. CDR3 length equals 15 residues. Germline loops: CDR1 SGHVS, CDR2 FNYEAQ. The ends were cut back, 3 bases at V and 1 base at J, with 12 bases in the middle. The CDR3 coding sequence is TGTGCCAGCAGCTTGGAAGCAGACTCGAACACTGAAGCTTTCTTT. Encoded protein: CASSLEADSNTEAFF.

This clonotype was picked up many times. The chain is built from TRBV11-2 and TRBJ2-7, with a tentative D call TRBD2 (6 bases). This CDR3 spans 13 amino acids. Germline lookup yields CDR1 SGHAT and CDR2 FQNNGV. V was clipped by 5 bases and J by 3 bases, with 11 bases between them. CDR3 sequence: CASSPRTIYEQYF. CDR3 nucleotides: TGTGCCAGCAGCCCCCGGACTATCTACGAGCAGTACTTC.

This clonotype occurred a few times. This chain links TRBV19 with TRBJ2-5, with 8 nucleotides matching TRBD2. Trimming took 5 bases from V and 3 from J; bases not matched to a gene: 8. CDR1 LNHDA and CDR2 SQIVND come from the germline V gene (reference sequence). There are 15 residues in the CDR3. This CDR3 reads CASSPTGTSKETQYF. The CDR3 coding sequence is TGTGCCAGTAGTCCGACCGGGACTAGTAAAGAGACCCAGTACTTC.